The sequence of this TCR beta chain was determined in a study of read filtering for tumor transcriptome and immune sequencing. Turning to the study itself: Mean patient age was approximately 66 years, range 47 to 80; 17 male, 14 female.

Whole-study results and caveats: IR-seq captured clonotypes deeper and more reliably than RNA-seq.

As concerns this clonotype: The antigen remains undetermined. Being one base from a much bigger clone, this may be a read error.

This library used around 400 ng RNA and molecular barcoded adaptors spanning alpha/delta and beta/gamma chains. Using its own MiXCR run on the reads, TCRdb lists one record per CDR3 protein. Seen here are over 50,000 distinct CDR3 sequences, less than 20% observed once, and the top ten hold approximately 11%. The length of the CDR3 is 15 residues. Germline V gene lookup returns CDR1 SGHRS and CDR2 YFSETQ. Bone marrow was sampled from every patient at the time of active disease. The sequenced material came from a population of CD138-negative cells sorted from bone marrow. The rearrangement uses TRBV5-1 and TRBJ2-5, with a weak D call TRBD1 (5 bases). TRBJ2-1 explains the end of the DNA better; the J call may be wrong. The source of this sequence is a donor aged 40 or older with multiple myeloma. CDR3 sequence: CASSLARQRQETQFF. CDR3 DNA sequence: TGCGCCAGCAGCTTGGCCCGACAGCGACAAGAGACCCAGTTCTTC.